A selection of T cell receptor beta chains follows, all from one sample in a study of OX40 agonist ivuxolimab in advanced cancers. Some clones are missing from TCRdb's copy, which holds only in-frame ones; the method was immunoSEQ multiplex PCR. The sample contains tens of thousands of clones, approximately 95% of which appear only once. Sequenced material: CD4+ or CD8+ T cells sorted from blood, taken in a trial of the OX40 agonist ivuxolimab. Every receptor here comes from an adult with an advanced solid tumor such as melanoma, head and neck, liver or kidney cancer. CDR3s include the opening cysteine and the closing phenylalanine or tryptophan. The D gene is left open where the match is weak. Size is omitted from some rows. Given values are once, few, many or a class for expanded clones.

j_call: TRBJ2-7
d_call: -
v_call: TRBV19
clone_size: -
cdr3_nt: TGTGCCAGTAGTGCCGGCAGAGCCTACGAGCAGTACTTC
cdr3_aa: CASSAGRAYEQYF

j_call: TRBJ2-7
d_call: -
v_call: TRBV7-7
clone_size: -
cdr3_nt: TGTGCTAGCTCCGACGGTATTTCCTACGAGCAGTACTTC
cdr3_aa: CASSDGISYEQYF

j_call: TRBJ1-1
d_call: -
v_call: TRBV9
clone_size: -
cdr3_nt: TGTGCCAGCAGCGTAACTGGAACATCTGAAGCTTTCTTT
cdr3_aa: CASSVTGTSEAFF

j_call: TRBJ1-1
d_call: -
v_call: TRBV11-3
clone_size: -
cdr3_nt: TGTGCCAGCAGCTTAGGGGAGGCCTTGAACACTGAAGCTTTCTTT
cdr3_aa: CASSLGEALNTEAFF

j_call: TRBJ2-3
d_call: TRBD2
v_call: TRBV25-1
clone_size: -
cdr3_nt: TGTGCCAGCCGGCTCGGGACTAGCGGGAGAGGGGGCACAGATACGCAGTATTTT
cdr3_aa: CASRLGTSGRGGTDTQYF

j_call: TRBJ1-2
d_call: -
v_call: TRBV18
clone_size: -
cdr3_nt: TGTGCCAGCTCACCCGATTTCTTAGCTAACTATGGCTACACCTTC
cdr3_aa: CASSPDFLANYGYTF

j_call: TRBJ2-7
d_call: TRBD2
v_call: TRBV4-2
clone_size: once
cdr3_nt: TGTGCCAGCAGCCAAGGGGCTAGCGGTTGGAGCTCCTACGAGCAGTACTTC
cdr3_aa: CASSQGASGWSSYEQYF

j_call: TRBJ2-7
d_call: -
v_call: TRBV2
clone_size: -
cdr3_nt: TGTGCCAGCAGACCATTGACAGGTGACGAGCAGTACTTC
cdr3_aa: CASRPLTGDEQYF

j_call: TRBJ2-3
d_call: -
v_call: TRBV14
clone_size: -
cdr3_nt: TGTGCCAGCAGCCAAGATACCTCGTATACGCAGTATTTT
cdr3_aa: CASSQDTSYTQYF

j_call: TRBJ2-3
d_call: -
v_call: TRBV9
clone_size: -
cdr3_nt: TGTGCCAGCAGCGTAGCTGGGGCGGCCACAGATACGCAGTATTTT
cdr3_aa: CASSVAGAATDTQYF

j_call: TRBJ2-7
d_call: -
v_call: TRBV5-5
clone_size: -
cdr3_nt: TGTGCCAGCAGCCCGGACGGGGGAGGAACCTACGAGCAGTACTTC
cdr3_aa: CASSPDGGGTYEQYF

j_call: TRBJ2-3
d_call: -
v_call: TRBV5-6
clone_size: -
cdr3_nt: TGTGCCAGCAGCTTGGGTGGGGGTAGCACAGATACGCAGTATTTT
cdr3_aa: CASSLGGGSTDTQYF

j_call: TRBJ2-4
d_call: TRBD2
v_call: TRBV4-2
clone_size: -
cdr3_nt: TGTGCCAGCAGCCACCTAGCGGATAACATTCAGTACTTC
cdr3_aa: CASSHLADNIQYF

j_call: TRBJ1-2
d_call: -
v_call: TRBV15
clone_size: -
cdr3_nt: TGTGCCACCAGCAGAGATGATCGAGCTAACTATGGCTACACCTTC
cdr3_aa: CATSRDDRANYGYTF

j_call: TRBJ2-7
d_call: TRBD2
v_call: TRBV27
clone_size: -
cdr3_nt: TGTGCCAGCAGTCCTGGACTAGCGGGAATACTATCCTACGAGCAGTACTTC
cdr3_aa: CASSPGLAGILSYEQYF

j_call: TRBJ2-2
d_call: -
v_call: TRBV11-3
clone_size: -
cdr3_nt: TGTGCCAGCAGCTTCCCCTCCCGGAACACCGGGGAGCTGTTTTTT
cdr3_aa: CASSFPSRNTGELFF

j_call: TRBJ2-3
d_call: -
v_call: TRBV19
clone_size: -
cdr3_nt: TGTGCCAGTAGTGTGAGGGGACTCCCAGGGGGGGATACGCAGTATTTT
cdr3_aa: CASSVRGLPGGDTQYF

j_call: TRBJ1-1
d_call: -
v_call: TRBV7-9
clone_size: -
cdr3_nt: TGTGCCAGCAGCTTAGCTATTCGGGGTACTGAAGCTTTCTTT
cdr3_aa: CASSLAIRGTEAFF

j_call: TRBJ2-3
d_call: TRBD1
v_call: TRBV11-1
clone_size: -
cdr3_nt: TGTGCCAGCGGGGGACAGCCTTCGGGAGATACGCAGTATTTT
cdr3_aa: CASGGQPSGDTQYF

j_call: TRBJ2-3
d_call: TRBD2
v_call: TRBV5-4
clone_size: -
cdr3_nt: TGTGCCAGCAGCTTGGCACTCACTAGCGGGAGAAAAGATACGCAGTATTTT
cdr3_aa: CASSLALTSGRKDTQYF

j_call: TRBJ2-1
d_call: TRBD2
v_call: TRBV4-3
clone_size: few
cdr3_nt: TGCGCCAGCAGCCAAGATTCTCCCTTTTCTAGCGGGCTATACAATGAGCAGTTCTTC
cdr3_aa: CASSQDSPFSSGLYNEQFF

j_call: TRBJ2-1
d_call: TRBD2
v_call: TRBV7-3
clone_size: -
cdr3_nt: TGTGCCAGCAGCCCGGGACTAGCGCCCTACAATGAGCAGTTCTTC
cdr3_aa: CASSPGLAPYNEQFF

j_call: TRBJ1-2
d_call: -
v_call: TRBV28
clone_size: -
cdr3_nt: TGTGCCAGCAGTCCCTCCGGGAATGGGCAGACACGAAACTATGGCTACACCTTC
cdr3_aa: CASSPSGNGQTRNYGYTF